The 20 T cell receptor beta chains given below trace back to one sample, sequenced in a study of T cells in Graves' hyperthyroidism and ophthalmopathy. Amplification of TCR beta CDR3 regions used RNA as the template. The TCR CDR3 first-round RT-PCR relied on the HTBI primer set. One entry per CDR3 protein, called by TCRdb with MiXCR from the multiplex PCR reads. The repertoire has more than 500,000 distinct CDR3 sequences, approximately 15% of them found once; the top ten carry over 3.5%. The sample consisted of blood. The receptors stem from a middle-aged woman with Graves' ophthalmopathy.

This clonotype has a count of ten or more. The chain employs TRBV29-1 and TRBJ1-2, with unresolved D. The CDR3 totals 15 residues. The V end was cut by 2 bases, the J end by 0 bases, with 13 bases between. The germline V gene encodes CDR1 SQVTM and CDR2 ANQGSEA. The CDR3 loop is CSVERRGEANYGYTF. CDR3 in DNA: TGCAGCGTTGAACGCCGGGGAGAGGCTAACTATGGCTACACCTTC.

This clonotype was found many times. V usage is TRBV19 and J usage is TRBJ1-2, with D hard to call. The V gene's germline CDR1 is LNHDA and CDR2 SQIVND (reference sequence). Trimming left V 3 bases short and J 7 bases short, with 6 bases between. The CDR3 extends over 11 amino acids. For the CDR3, the DNA is TGTGCCAGTAGTATCGACGGTGGCTACACCTTC. As protein: CASSIDGGYTF.

Here the CDR3 reads CASSREPGGETQYF. DNA for the CDR3: TGTGCCAGCAGTCGCGAGCCAGGGGGGGAGACCCAGTACTTC. The chain has TRBV12-3 or TRBV12-4 and TRBJ2-5; D possibly corresponds to TRBD1 (7 bases). CDR3 size: 14 residues. Trimming took off 5 bases at V and 5 bases at J, with 15 bases between the two ends.

This clonotype has ten or more counts. DNA of the CDR3: TGTGCCAGCAGCCCCGGACAGTATCCTTCCTACGAGCAGTACTTC. Translation: CASSPGQYPSYEQYF. V usage is TRBV7-2 and J usage is TRBJ2-7; D perhaps matches TRBD1 (6 bases). Trimming took off 5 bases at V and 1 base at J, with 15 bases between the two ends. The CDR3 runs to 15 residues. The V gene's germline CDR1 is SGHTA and CDR2 FQGNSA.

This clonotype was detected many times. This chain uses TRBV2 with TRBJ1-5; perhaps TRBD1 as D (5 bases). V dropped 1 base and J dropped 0 bases, with 7 bases sitting between them. Per the germline V gene, CDR1 is SNHLY and CDR2 is FYNNEI. This CDR3 has 15 residues. Written as DNA, the CDR3 is TGTGCCAGCAGTGAAGGGACACTTAGCAATCAGCCCCAGCATTTT. Translating gives CASSEGTLSNQPQHF. Together with reference TRBV2 and TRBJ1-5, the CDR3 gives the full variable domain: EPEVTQTPSHQVTQMGQEVILRCVPISNHLYFYWYRQILGQKVEFLVSFYNNEISEKSEIFDDQFSVERPDGSNFTLKIRSTKLEDSAMYFCASSEGTLSNQPQHFGDGTRLSIL.

This clonotype came up a few times. This chain links TRBV18 with TRBJ1-2, with D uncertain. Germline lookup yields CDR1 KGHSH and CDR2 LQKENI. Trimming left V 6 bases short and J 3 bases short, with 17 bases between. CDR3 length: 15 residues. The DNA of the CDR3 is TGTGCCAGCTCGGTCGGTAGAGGTAATCACTATGGCTACACCTTC. Translation gives CASSVGRGNHYGYTF.

This clonotype has just a few counts. The gene calls are TRBV18 and TRBJ2-7; D may be TRBD2 (5 bases). Trimming removed 3 bases at V and 4 bases at J, with 10 bases between. The CDR3 covers 13 residues. Per the germline V gene, CDR1 is KGHSH and CDR2 is LQKENI. CDR3 residues: CASSPEDGYEQYF. CDR3 DNA sequence: TGTGCCAGCTCACCGGAGGACGGGTACGAGCAGTACTTC.

This clonotype has a count of ten or more. J is TRBJ2-5 and V is TRBV29-1; D unresolved. V lost 4 bases and J lost 5, with 14 bases in between. Germline assignment: CDR1 SQVTM and CDR2 ANQGSEA. The CDR3 runs 13 residues. CDR3 sequence: CSVVGSGRETQYF. DNA for the CDR3: TGCAGCGTTGTAGGCTCAGGCAGGGAGACCCAGTACTTC. Based on the CDR3 plus reference TRBV29-1 and TRBJ2-5, the full variable domain is SAVISQKPSRDICQRGTSLTIQCQVDSQVTMMFWYRQQPGQSLTLIATANQGSEATYESGFVIDKFPISRPNLTFSTLTVSNMSPEDSSIYLCSVVGSGRETQYFGPGTRLLVL.

The V gene is TRBV10-3, the J gene TRBJ2-7, with a possible D match to TRBD1 (5 bases). CDR1 is ENHRY and CDR2 is SYGVKD in the germline V gene. V lost 6 bases and J 0 bases, leaving 9 bases between the germline ends. The CDR3 is made up of 13 amino acids. DNA for the CDR3: TGTGCCATCAGCCCGGACACCTCCTACGAGCAGTACTTC. Translating gives CAISPDTSYEQYF.

This clonotype occurred many times. This rearrangement joins TRBV20-1 to TRBJ2-5; 8 positions match TRBD1. The V and J ends lost 6 bases and 2 bases, in that order; junction bases with no gene match: 8. This CDR3 is built from 14 residues. Germline-derived CDR1 and CDR2 are DFQATT and SNEGSKA (reference sequence). CDR3 sequence reads: CSAWTGWGQETQYF. For the CDR3, the DNA is TGCAGTGCATGGACAGGGTGGGGGCAAGAGACCCAGTACTTC.

This clonotype was observed at least ten times. Here the CDR3 reads CASSQVGGRTNYGYTF. In DNA, the CDR3 is TGTGCCAGCAGCCAAGTGGGGGGCAGGACTAACTATGGCTACACCTTC. The rearrangement joins TRBV3-1 to TRBJ1-2; D is perhaps TRBD1 (6 bases). V was trimmed by 1 base and J by 0 bases, leaving 12 bases between them. The CDR3 loop spans 16 amino acids. CDR1 and CDR2 (germline): LGHDT, YNNKEL (reference sequence).

This clonotype showed up many times. This chain connects TRBV10-3 to TRBJ2-4; TRBD1 agrees at 8 bases. The CDR3 spans 16 residues. Germline trimming cut 3 bases from V and 6 bases from J; bases unmatched to any gene: 10. Germline V gene data show CDR1 as ENHRY and CDR2 as SYGVKD. The chain's CDR3 is CAISDLLPGTGNIQYF. The CDR3 region has the DNA TGTGCCATCAGTGACTTGTTGCCCGGGACAGGAAACATTCAGTACTTC.

In this sample, this clonotype turned up many times. The chain joins TRBV5-1 to TRBJ2-7; 8 bases match TRBD1. The V gene end was trimmed by 0 bases and the J gene end by 3 bases; junction bases not matched to a gene: 5. Germline assignment: CDR1 SGHRS and CDR2 YFSETQ. The CDR3 runs to 15 residues. DNA for the CDR3: TGCGCCAGCAGCTTGGCAACAGGGGGAATCTACGAGCAGTACTTC. It codes for CASSLATGGIYEQYF.

This clonotype showed up many times. The rearrangement joins TRBV28 to TRBJ2-7; D is unresolved. CDR3 length: 15 residues. Trimming shortened V by 1 base and J by 0 bases, and 10 bases separated the two germline ends. Germline lookup yields CDR1 MDHEN and CDR2 SYDVKM. The CDR3 spells CASSLSRRPSYEQYF. CDR3 bases: TGTGCCAGCAGTTTATCAAGGCGGCCCTCCTACGAGCAGTACTTC. The whole variable domain, filled in from reference TRBV28 and TRBJ2-7, reads DVKVTQSSRYLVKRTGEKVFLECVQDMDHENMFWYRQDPGLGLRLIYFSYDVKMKEKGDIPEGYSVSREKKERFSLILESASTNQTSMYLCASSLSRRPSYEQYFGPGTRLTVT.

V is TRBV7-8 and J is TRBJ2-2, with no clear D. Germline values: CDR1 SGHVS, CDR2 FQNEAQ. V lost 5 bases, J lost 0 bases, and 7 bases lay in between. The CDR3 extends over 14 amino acids. This CDR3 reads CASSREPNTGELFF. DNA for the CDR3: TGTGCCAGCAGCCGAGAACCGAACACCGGGGAGCTGTTTTTT.

This clonotype occurred a few times. The chain employs TRBV3-1 and TRBJ2-7; D might be TRBD2 (5 bases). Germline lookup yields CDR1 LGHDT and CDR2 YNNKEL (reference sequence). CDR3 length equals 14 residues. Between the trimmed V and J ends, which lost 3 bases and 2 bases, there was a span of 11 bases. The CDR3 DNA reads TGTGCCAGCAGCCATAGCGCACGAACCTACGAGCAGTACTTC. Protein product: CASSHSARTYEQYF.

This clonotype was seen only a few times. The rearrangement uses TRBV7-8 and TRBJ1-1; D is unclear. CDR1 and CDR2 from the germline V gene are SGHVS and FQNEAQ. CDR3 size: 16 residues. V shed 5 bases and J shed 4 bases, with 20 bases lying between them. This chain's CDR3 is CASSPPEEGLSTEAFF. CDR3 in DNA: TGTGCCAGCAGCCCCCCCGAGGAAGGGTTGAGCACTGAAGCTTTCTTT. Variable domain in full (rest from reference TRBV7-8 and TRBJ1-1): GAGVSQSPRYKVAKRGQDVALRCDPISGHVSLFWYQQALGQGPEFLTYFQNEAQLDKSGLPSDRFFAERPEGSVSTLKIQRTQQEDSAVYLCASSPPEEGLSTEAFFGQGTRLTVV.

This clonotype occurred many times. The junction differs from germline at one of its ends, possibly a read error. This chain links TRBV6-5 with TRBJ2-5; tentatively, D is TRBD1 (5 bases). This CDR3 has 14 residues. Germline-derived CDR1 and CDR2 are MNHEY and SVGAGI. CDR3 loop: CTSSYSAGYETQYF. CDR3 DNA: TGTACCAGCAGTTACAGCGCAGGGTATGAGACCCAGTACTTC.

This clonotype was picked up many times. The genes are TRBV27 and TRBJ2-5; a weak D match, TRBD1 (6 bases). The CDR3 is 14 residues long. CDR1 is MNHEY, CDR2 SMNVEV, per germline (reference sequence). V was clipped by 5 bases and J by 4 bases, with 14 bases between them. CDR3 sequence reads: CASSTIQGRETQYF. Here the CDR3 DNA reads TGTGCCAGCAGTACGATACAGGGAAGAGAGACCCAGTACTTC.

This clonotype came up a few times. The genes are TRBV19 and TRBJ1-6, with D perhaps matching TRBD1 (5 bases). Germline CDR1 is LNHDA and CDR2 is SQIVND (reference sequence). V gave up 6 bases and J gave up 5 bases, with 23 bases separating them. The CDR3 loop spans 18 amino acids. In DNA form, the CDR3 reads TGTGCCAGTAGAGGACGGTCCGACGGGGGGTATAATAATTCACCCCTCCACTTT. This sequence encodes CASRGRSDGGYNNSPLHF. Combining the CDR3 with reference TRBV19 and TRBJ1-6 gives the whole variable domain DGGITQSPKYLFRKEGQNVTLSCEQNLNHDAMYWYRQDPGQGLRLIYYSQIVNDFQKGDIAEGYSVSREKKESFPLTVTSAQKNPTAFYLCASRGRSDGGYNNSPLHFGNGTRLTVT.